This T cell receptor beta chain was observed in a study of blood T cell repertoires in COVID-19. The CDR3 length is 16 residues. The V and J ends lost 0 bases and 3 bases, in that order; junction bases with no gene match: 6. From germline, CDR1 is MNHNS and CDR2 SASEGT. Original processing methods: Counts of nucleated cells, estimated from reference gene primer amplification, were obtained. Generated by immunoSEQ multiplex PCR, the TCRdb table keeps only in-frame clones and is missing some. For V, J and clone size, that table is used; D and trimming come from the DNA. This sample has about 58,000 clones, with 75% to 90% found just once. Patients in Seattle were enrolled during active infection, then followed longitudinally.

Material: peripheral blood. This sequence was found in a man aged 60-69 years with COVID-19, enrolled during active disease. The rearrangement links TRBV6-1 to TRBJ2-3; 7 bases are a match to TRBD2. CDR3 bases: TGTGCCAGCAGTGAAGCGCGGGGAGGGAGGACAGATACGCAGTATTTT. Translation gives CASSEARGGRTDTQYF.